This TCR beta chain is from a study of response to subunit inactivated influenza vaccine. In its sample, this clonotype was seen many times. TCRdb reanalysed the RT-PCR reads using MiXCR and keeps one entry per CDR3 protein. The sample has 400,000 to 650,000 distinct CDR3 sequences, approximately 6.9% seen once. The starting material was PBMCs from blood, obtained roughly 24 months after vaccination. The clonotype comes from a man between 50 and 69 years old who received an inactivated influenza vaccine.

CDR3 in DNA: TGTGCCAGCACCCGGGGAGGGGGCCGTCAGCCCCAGCATTTT. Translating gives CASTRGGGRQPQHF. The V and J genes are TRBV12-3 or TRBV12-4 and TRBJ1-5; TRBD1 aligns across 7 bases. This CDR3 has 14 amino acids. The V gene end was trimmed by 7 bases and the J gene end by 6 bases; junction bases not matched to a gene: 9.